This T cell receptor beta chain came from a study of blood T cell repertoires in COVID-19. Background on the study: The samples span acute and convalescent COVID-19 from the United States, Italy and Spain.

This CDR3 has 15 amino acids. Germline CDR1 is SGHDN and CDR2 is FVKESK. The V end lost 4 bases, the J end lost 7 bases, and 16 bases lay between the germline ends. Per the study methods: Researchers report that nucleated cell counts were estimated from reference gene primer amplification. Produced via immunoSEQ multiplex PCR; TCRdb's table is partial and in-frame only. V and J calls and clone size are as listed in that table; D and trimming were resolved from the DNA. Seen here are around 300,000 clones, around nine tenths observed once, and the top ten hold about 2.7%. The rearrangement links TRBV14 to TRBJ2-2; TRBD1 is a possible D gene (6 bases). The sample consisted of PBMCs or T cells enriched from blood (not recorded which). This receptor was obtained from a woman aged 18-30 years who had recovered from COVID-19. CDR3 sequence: CASSRTDRLSGELFF. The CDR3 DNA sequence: TGTGCCAGCAGCCGGACAGATCGGTTGAGCGGGGAGCTGTTTTTT.